A selection of T cell receptor beta chains follows, all from one sample in a study of cytomegalovirus exposure and HLA in healthy donors. The repertoire was sequenced with immunoSEQ multiplex PCR; TCRdb's copy has only in-frame clones and lacks some. In the table there are about 160,000 clones, roughly 80% of which are singletons. The sample taken for sequencing was PBMCs. The receptors shown here come from a female donor in good health and CMV-seronegative. Both conserved end residues are part of each CDR3. A D gene is named only where the DNA matches it firmly. A clone size is listed for some rows: how often the clone was seen (once, few, many), or a class if it is expanded.

V	size	J	D	CDR3	DNA
TRBV7-9	.	TRBJ2-1	TRBD2	CASSRLAGGGNEQFF	TGTGCCAGCAGCCGACTAGCGGGAGGGGGGAATGAGCAGTTCTTC
TRBV7-8	.	TRBJ2-7	TRBD2	CASSPSSGLPSGEQYF	TGTGCCAGCAGCCCCTCTTCAGGGCTCCCTAGCGGGGAGCAGTACTTC
TRBV19	.	TRBJ2-3	TRBD2	CASSILGAGASADTQYF	TGTGCCAGTAGTATCCTTGGGGCGGGAGCGAGCGCAGATACGCAGTATTTT
TRBV18	.	TRBJ2-6	.	CASSPQRASGANVLTF	TGTGCCAGCTCACCCCAAAGAGCCTCTGGGGCCAACGTCCTGACTTTC
TRBV30	.	TRBJ2-7	.	CAWALGVNYEQYF	TGTGCCTGGGCCCTCGGAGTCAACTACGAGCAGTACTTC
TRBV2	.	TRBJ1-2	.	CASSARQNYGYTF	TGTGCCAGCAGTGCGCGGCAGAACTATGGCTACACCTTC
TRBV11-2	.	TRBJ1-4	.	CASSFGQRGEKLFF	TGTGCCAGCAGCTTCGGACAGCGGGGTGAAAAACTGTTTTTT
TRBV12-5	.	TRBJ2-3	TRBD1	CASGLVLLRDRPTDTQYF	TGTGCTAGTGGTTTGGTACTACTCCGGGACAGGCCCACAGATACGCAGTATTTT
TRBV6-1	.	TRBJ2-7	.	CASSESQGNLYEQYF	TGTGCCAGCAGTGAATCCCAGGGTAACCTCTACGAGCAGTACTTC
TRBV11-2	few	TRBJ1-1	TRBD1	CASSSPGTGGHTEAFF	TGTGCCAGCAGCTCTCCCGGGACAGGGGGCCACACTGAAGCTTTCTTT
TRBV11-1	.	TRBJ2-7	.	CASSFRTTYEQYF	TGTGCCAGCAGCTTCAGGACAACCTACGAGCAGTACTTC
TRBV4-3	.	TRBJ2-7	.	CASSQEYLSYEQYF	TGCGCCAGCAGCCAAGAGTACCTATCCTACGAGCAGTACTTC
TRBV7-3	.	TRBJ2-7	.	CASSVNGAGPYEQYF	TGTGCCAGCAGCGTCAACGGGGCGGGGCCCTACGAGCAGTACTTC
TRBV5-1	.	TRBJ2-3	TRBD1	CASSLDRGQADTQYF	TGCGCCAGCAGCTTAGACAGGGGGCAGGCAGATACGCAGTATTTT
TRBV19	.	TRBJ2-2	.	CASSIVQGSNTGELFF	TGTGCCAGTAGTATCGTCCAGGGGTCGAACACCGGGGAGCTGTTTTTT
TRBV10-3	once	TRBJ2-1	.	CAISDQNEQFF	TGTGCCATCAGTGACCAAAATGAGCAGTTCTTC